Sequencing of this T cell receptor beta chain was carried out in a study of cytomegalovirus exposure and HLA in healthy donors. Using immunoSEQ multiplex PCR, the repertoire was profiled, and TCRdb retains in-frame clones only, with some absent. The table records about 140,000 clones, approximately 94% of them present only once. The study drew the donors from its approximately 120-subject validation cohort, separate from the approximately 700-subject first cohort. Trimming removed 7 bases from V and 11 bases from J; junction bases left unmatched: 9. The germline V gene has CDR1 LNHNV and CDR2 YYDKDF (reference sequence). The CDR3 is made up of 13 amino acids. Notes on this clone: Its cognate antigen is unknown.

Study-level findings and limits: Altogether, 160 or so TCR beta chains were recorded as cytomegalovirus-associated. In vitro checks showed that a few CMV-associated chains really do target CMV antigens. Rarity marked most TCR sequences, yet some public TCRs occurred in many donors.

The sample was PBMCs. This clonotype was sampled from a man aged 18 to 29 in good health and CMV-seropositive. The chain links TRBV15 to TRBJ2-3, with 10 bases fitting TRBD2. This CDR3 reads CATTSGSALRQYF. CDR3 in DNA: TGTGCCACCACTAGCGGGAGTGCGCTAAGGCAGTATTTT.